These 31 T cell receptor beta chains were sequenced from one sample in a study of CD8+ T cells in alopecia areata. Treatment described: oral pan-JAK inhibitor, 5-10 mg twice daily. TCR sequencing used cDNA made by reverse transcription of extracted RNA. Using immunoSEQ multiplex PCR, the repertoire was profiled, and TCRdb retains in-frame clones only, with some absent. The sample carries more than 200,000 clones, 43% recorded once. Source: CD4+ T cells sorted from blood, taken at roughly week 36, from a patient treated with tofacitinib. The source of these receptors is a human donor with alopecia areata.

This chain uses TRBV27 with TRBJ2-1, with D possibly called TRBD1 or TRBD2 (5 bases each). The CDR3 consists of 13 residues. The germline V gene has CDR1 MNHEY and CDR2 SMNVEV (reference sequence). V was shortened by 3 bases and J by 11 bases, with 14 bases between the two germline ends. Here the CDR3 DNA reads TGTGCCAGCAGTTTGGGGGTCCAATGGCAGCAGTTCTTC. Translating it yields CASSLGVQWQQFF.

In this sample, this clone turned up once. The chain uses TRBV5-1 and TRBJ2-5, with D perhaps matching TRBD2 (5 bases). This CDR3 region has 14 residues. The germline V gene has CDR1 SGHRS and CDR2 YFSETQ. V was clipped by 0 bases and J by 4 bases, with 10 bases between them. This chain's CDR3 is CASSLVGEGETQYF. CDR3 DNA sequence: TGCGCCAGCAGCTTGGTGGGAGAAGGAGAGACCCAGTACTTC.

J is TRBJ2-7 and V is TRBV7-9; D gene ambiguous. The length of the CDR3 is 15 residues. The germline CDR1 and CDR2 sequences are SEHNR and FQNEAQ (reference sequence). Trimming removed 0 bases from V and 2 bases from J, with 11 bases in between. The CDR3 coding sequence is TGTGCCAGCAGCTTAGCGCTGCATTCAGCCTACGAGCAGTACTTC. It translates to CASSLALHSAYEQYF. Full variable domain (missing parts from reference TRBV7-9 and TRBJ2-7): DTGVSQNPRHKITKRGQNVTFRCDPISEHNRLYWYRQTLGQGPEFLTYFQNEAQLEKSRLLSDRFSAERPKGSFSTLEIQRTEQGDSAMYLCASSLALHSAYEQYFGPGTRLTVT.

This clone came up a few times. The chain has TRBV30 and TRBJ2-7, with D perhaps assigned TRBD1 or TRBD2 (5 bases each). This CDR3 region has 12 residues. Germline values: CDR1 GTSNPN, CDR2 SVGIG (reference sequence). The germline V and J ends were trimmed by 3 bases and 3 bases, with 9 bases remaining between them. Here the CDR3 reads CAWRGTVYEQYF. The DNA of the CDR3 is TGTGCCTGGAGGGGGACGGTCTACGAGCAGTACTTC. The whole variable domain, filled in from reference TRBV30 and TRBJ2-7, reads SQTIHQWPATLVQPVGSPLSLECTVEGTSNPNLYWYRQAAGRGLQLLFYSVGIGQISSEVPQNLSASRPQDRQFILSSKKLLLSDSGFYLCAWRGTVYEQYFGPGTRLTVT.

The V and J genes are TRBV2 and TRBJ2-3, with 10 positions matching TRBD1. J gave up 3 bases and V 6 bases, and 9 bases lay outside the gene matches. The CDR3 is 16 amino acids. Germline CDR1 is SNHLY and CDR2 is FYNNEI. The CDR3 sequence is CASRERQGAVTDTQYF. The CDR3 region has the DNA TGTGCCAGCAGAGAGAGACAGGGGGCCGTAACAGATACGCAGTATTTT.

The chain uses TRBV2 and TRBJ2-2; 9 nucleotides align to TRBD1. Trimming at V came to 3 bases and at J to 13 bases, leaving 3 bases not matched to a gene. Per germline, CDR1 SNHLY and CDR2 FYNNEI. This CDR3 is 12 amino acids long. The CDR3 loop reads CASSEGQGGLFF. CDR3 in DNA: TGTGCCAGCAGTGAGGGACAGGGTGGGCTGTTTTTT.

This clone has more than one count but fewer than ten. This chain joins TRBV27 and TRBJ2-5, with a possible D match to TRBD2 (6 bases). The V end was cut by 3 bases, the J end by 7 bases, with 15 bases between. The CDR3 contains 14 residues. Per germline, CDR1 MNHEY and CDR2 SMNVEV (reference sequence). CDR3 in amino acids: CASSFSRDSGTQYF. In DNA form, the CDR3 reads TGTGCCAGCAGTTTTAGTCGGGATAGCGGGACCCAGTACTTC.

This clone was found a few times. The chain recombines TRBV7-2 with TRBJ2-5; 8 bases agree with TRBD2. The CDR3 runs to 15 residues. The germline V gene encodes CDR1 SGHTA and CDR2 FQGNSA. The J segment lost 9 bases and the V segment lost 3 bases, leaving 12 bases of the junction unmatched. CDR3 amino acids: CASSFRTSTKGPQYF. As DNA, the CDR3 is TGTGCCAGCAGCTTCCGGACTAGCACGAAGGGTCCCCAGTACTTC.

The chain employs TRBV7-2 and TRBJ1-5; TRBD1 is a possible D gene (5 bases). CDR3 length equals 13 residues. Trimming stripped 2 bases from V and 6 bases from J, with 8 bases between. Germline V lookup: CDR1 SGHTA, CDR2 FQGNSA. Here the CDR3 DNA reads TGTGCCAGCAGCTTACGGGGGAGTCAGCCCCAGCATTTT. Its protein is CASSLRGSQPQHF.

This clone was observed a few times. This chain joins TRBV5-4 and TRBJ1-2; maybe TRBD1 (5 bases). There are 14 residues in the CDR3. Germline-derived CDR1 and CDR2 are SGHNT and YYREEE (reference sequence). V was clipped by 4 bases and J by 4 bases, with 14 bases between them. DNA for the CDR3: TGTGCCAGCAGCCCTGGGGGGACTTCCTATGGCTACACCTTC. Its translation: CASSPGGTSYGYTF.

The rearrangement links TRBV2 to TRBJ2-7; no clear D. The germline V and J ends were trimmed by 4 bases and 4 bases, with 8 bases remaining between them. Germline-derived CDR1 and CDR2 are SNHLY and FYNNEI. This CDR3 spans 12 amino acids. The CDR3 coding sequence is TGTGCCAGCAGTGGCGACGGGTACGAGCAGTACTTC. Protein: CASSGDGYEQYF.

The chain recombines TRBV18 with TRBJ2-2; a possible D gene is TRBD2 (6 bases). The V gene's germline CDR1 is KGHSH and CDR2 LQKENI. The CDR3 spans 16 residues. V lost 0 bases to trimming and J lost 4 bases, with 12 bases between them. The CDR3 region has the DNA TGTGCCAGCTCACCACCGGGGACTGCGGGCACCGGGGAGCTGTTTTTT. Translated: CASSPPGTAGTGELFF.

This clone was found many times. CDR3 sequence: CAISETDRASGELFF. The DNA of the CDR3 is TGTGCCATCAGTGAAACTGACAGGGCGAGCGGGGAGCTGTTTTTT. This chain joins TRBV10-3 and TRBJ2-2; 7 bases agree with TRBD1. With V trimmed by 3 bases and J by 7 bases, 8 bases remained unmatched. This CDR3 has 15 amino acids. CDR1 and CDR2 (germline): ENHRY, SYGVKD.

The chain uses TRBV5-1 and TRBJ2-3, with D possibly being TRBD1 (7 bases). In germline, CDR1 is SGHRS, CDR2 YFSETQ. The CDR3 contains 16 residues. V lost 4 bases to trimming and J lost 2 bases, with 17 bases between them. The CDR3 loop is CASSRGGTAYTDTQYF. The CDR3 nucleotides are TGCGCCAGCAGCCGAGGAGGGACAGCGTACACAGATACGCAGTATTTT.

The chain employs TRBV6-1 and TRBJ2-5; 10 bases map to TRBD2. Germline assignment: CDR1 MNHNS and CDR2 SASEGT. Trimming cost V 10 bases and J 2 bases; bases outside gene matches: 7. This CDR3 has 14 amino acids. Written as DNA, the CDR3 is TGTGCCACAAGAGCGGGAGGGGGGCAAGAGACCCAGTACTTC. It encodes CATRAGGGQETQYF.

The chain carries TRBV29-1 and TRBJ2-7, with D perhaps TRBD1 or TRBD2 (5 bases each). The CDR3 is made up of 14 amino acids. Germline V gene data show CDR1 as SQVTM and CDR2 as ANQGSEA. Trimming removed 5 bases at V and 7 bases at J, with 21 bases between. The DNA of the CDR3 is TGCAGCGTTTCCGGGACCAGAGGTGTGCGGGAGCAGTACTTC. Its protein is CSVSGTRGVREQYF.

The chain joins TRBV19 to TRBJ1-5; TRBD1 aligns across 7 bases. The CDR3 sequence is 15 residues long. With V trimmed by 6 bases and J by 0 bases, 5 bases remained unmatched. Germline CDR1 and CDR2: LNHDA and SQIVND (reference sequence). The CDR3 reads CASREGARSNQPQHF. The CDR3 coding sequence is TGTGCCAGTAGGGAGGGGGCTCGTAGCAATCAGCCCCAGCATTTT.

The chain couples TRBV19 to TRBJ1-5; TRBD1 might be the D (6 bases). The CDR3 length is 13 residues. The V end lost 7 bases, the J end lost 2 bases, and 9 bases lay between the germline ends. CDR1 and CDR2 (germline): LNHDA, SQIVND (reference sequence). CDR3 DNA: TGTGCCAGTACAGGGGTCCGCAATCAGCCCCAGCATTTT. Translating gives CASTGVRNQPQHF.

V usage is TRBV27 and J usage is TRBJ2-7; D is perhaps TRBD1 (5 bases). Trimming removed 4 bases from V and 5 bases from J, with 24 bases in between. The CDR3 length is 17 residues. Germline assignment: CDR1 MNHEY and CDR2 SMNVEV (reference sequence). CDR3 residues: CASSSNYRIPWRNEQYF. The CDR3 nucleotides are TGTGCCAGCAGTTCGAATTACAGGATCCCATGGCGAAACGAGCAGTACTTC.

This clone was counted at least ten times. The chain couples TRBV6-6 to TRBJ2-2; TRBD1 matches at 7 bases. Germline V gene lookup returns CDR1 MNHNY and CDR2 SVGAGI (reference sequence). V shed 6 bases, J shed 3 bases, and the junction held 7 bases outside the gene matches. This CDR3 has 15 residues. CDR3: CASRPHDRDTGELFF. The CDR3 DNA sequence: TGTGCCAGCAGGCCACACGACAGGGACACCGGGGAGCTGTTTTTT.

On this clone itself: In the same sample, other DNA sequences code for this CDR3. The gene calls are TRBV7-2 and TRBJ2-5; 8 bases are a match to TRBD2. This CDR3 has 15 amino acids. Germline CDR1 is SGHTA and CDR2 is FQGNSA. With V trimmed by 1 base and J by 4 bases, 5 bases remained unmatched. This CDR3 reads CASSLVAGNGETQYF. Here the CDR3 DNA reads TGTGCCAGCAGCTTAGTAGCGGGAAACGGAGAGACCCAGTACTTC.

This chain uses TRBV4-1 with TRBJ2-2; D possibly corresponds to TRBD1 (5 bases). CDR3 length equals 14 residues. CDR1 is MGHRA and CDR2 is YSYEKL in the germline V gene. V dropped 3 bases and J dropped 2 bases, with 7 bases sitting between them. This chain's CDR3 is CASSQGPNTGELFF. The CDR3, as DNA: TGCGCCAGCAGCCAGGGGCCTAACACCGGGGAGCTGTTTTTT.

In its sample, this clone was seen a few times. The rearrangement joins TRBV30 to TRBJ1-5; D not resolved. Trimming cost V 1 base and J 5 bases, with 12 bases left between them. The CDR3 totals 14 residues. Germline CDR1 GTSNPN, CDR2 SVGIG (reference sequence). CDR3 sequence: CAWSGGKTYQPQHF. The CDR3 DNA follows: TGTGCCTGGAGTGGAGGGAAGACCTATCAGCCCCAGCATTTT.

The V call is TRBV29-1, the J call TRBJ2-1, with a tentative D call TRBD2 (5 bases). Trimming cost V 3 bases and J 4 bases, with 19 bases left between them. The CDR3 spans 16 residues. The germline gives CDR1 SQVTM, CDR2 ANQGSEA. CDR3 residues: CSVELTGRGSYNEQFF. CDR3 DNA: TGCAGCGTTGAGCTAACGGGCAGAGGGTCGTACAATGAGCAGTTCTTC.

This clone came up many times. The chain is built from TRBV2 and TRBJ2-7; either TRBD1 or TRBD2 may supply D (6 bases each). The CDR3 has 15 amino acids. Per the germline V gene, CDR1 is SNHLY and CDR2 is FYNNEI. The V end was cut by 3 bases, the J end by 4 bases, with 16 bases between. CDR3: CASSESTGAVYEQYF. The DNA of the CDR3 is TGTGCCAGCAGTGAGAGTACGGGGGCGGTTTACGAGCAGTACTTC.

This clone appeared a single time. CDR3 DNA: TGTGCCAGCACCCCCTACGCGGGGGATCAGCCCCAGCATTTT. Amino acids: CASTPYAGDQPQHF. J is TRBJ1-5 and V is TRBV7-8, with D possibly matching TRBD1 (5 bases). V gave up 7 bases and J gave up 5 bases, with 15 bases separating them. CDR1 is SGHVS, CDR2 FQNEAQ, per germline. The CDR3 consists of 14 residues.

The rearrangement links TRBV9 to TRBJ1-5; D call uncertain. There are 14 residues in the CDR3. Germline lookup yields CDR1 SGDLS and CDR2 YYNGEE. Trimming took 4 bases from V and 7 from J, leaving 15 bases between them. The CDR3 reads CASSSGWGAQPQHF. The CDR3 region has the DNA TGTGCCAGCAGCTCCGGGTGGGGAGCCCAGCCCCAGCATTTT.

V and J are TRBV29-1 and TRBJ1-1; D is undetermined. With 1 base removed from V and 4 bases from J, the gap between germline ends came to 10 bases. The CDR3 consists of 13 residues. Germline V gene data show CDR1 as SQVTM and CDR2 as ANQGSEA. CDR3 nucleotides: TGCAGCGTTGAAGGTCGTTTAGGCACTGAAGCTTTCTTT. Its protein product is CSVEGRLGTEAFF.

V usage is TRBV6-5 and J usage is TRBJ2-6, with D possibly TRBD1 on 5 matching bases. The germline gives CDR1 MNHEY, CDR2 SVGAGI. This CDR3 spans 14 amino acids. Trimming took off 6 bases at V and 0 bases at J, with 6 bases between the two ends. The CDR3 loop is CASRTDSGANVLTF. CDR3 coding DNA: TGTGCCAGCAGGACAGACTCTGGGGCCAACGTCCTGACTTTC.

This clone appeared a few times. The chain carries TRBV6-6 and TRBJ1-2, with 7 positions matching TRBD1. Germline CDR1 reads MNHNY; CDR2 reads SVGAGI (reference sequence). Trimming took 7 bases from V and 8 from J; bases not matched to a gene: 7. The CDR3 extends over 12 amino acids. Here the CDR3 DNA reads TGTGCCAGCAAGGACAGGATTCTCGGCTACACCTTC. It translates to CASKDRILGYTF.

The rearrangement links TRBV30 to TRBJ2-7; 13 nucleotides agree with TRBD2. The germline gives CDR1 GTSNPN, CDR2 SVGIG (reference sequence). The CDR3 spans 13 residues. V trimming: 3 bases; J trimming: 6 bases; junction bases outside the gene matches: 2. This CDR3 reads CAWRLAGGLEQYF. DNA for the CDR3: TGTGCCTGGAGACTAGCGGGAGGGCTCGAGCAGTACTTC.